This T cell receptor (beta chain) was profiled in a study of T cells in localized non-small cell lung cancer. V dropped 0 bases and J dropped 5 bases, with 12 bases sitting between them. The CDR3 is 14 residues long. Germline-derived CDR1 and CDR2 are SGHKS and YYEKEE (reference sequence). Libraries were prepared by immunoSEQ multiplex PCR; TCRdb keeps only in-frame clonotypes and omits some of them. This table has about 33,000 clones, under 85% appearing once. This clone appeared once. Sequences were derived from peripheral blood, sampled before any cancer treatment. This sequence joins TRBV5-5 and TRBJ2-7; D is unresolved. The sequence came from a male donor aged 60 or older with stage II squamous cell lung carcinoma. CDR3 sequence reads: CASSLVGFWHEQYF. The DNA of the CDR3 is TGTGCCAGCAGCTTGGTCGGGTTTTGGCACGAGCAGTACTTC.